The rows below give T cell receptor beta chains drawn from one sample of a study of blood T cell repertoires in COVID-19. TCRdb keeps only in-frame clones here, not all; method: immunoSEQ multiplex PCR. The profile shows approximately 260,000 clones, approximately 89% of them singletons. The specimen sequenced was peripheral blood. These TCRs come from a woman in her 70s with COVID-19, enrolled during active disease. The CDR3 runs from the conserved cysteine through the conserved F or W. Each record gives: V gene, clone size, J gene, D gene, CDR3 protein, CDR3 DNA. A D gene is named only where the DNA matches it firmly. Clone size is not always given. Where it is, it says once, few, many or a class for expanded clones.

>TRBV5-1|-|TRBJ2-3|TRBD1
CASRQGAGTDTQYF
TGCGCCAGCAGACAGGGGGCAGGCACAGATACGCAGTATTTT
>TRBV12-3/TRBV12-4|-|TRBJ2-1|-
CASLSGVNEQFF
TGTGCCAGCCTGTCAGGGGTGAATGAGCAGTTCTTC
>TRBV5-1|once|TRBJ2-1|TRBD2
CASSLGLAGGRYNEQFF
TGCGCCAGCAGCTTGGGACTAGCGGGAGGGAGATACAATGAGCAGTTCTTC
>TRBV24-1|-|TRBJ2-1|TRBD2
CATSDQREFYNEQFF
TGTGCCACCAGTGACCAGCGGGAGTTTTACAATGAGCAGTTCTTC
>TRBV6-5|-|TRBJ1-1|-
CASSRLHTEAFF
TGTGCCAGCAGCCGACTTCACACTGAAGCTTTCTTT
>TRBV7-2|-|TRBJ1-5|-
CASSLARRGQPQHF
TGTGCCAGCAGCTTAGCGCGCAGGGGCCAGCCCCAGCATTTT
>TRBV2|-|TRBJ2-1|-
CASTISGSAYNEQFF
TGTGCCAGCACAATTTCCGGGAGCGCCTACAATGAGCAGTTCTTC
>TRBV28|once|TRBJ1-2|TRBD1
CASSLSWDSNGYTF
TGTGCCAGCAGTTTATCGTGGGACAGCAATGGCTACACCTTC
>TRBV7-9|-|TRBJ2-1|-
CASSLVSAMSNEQFF
TGTGCCAGCAGCTTAGTTTCCGCGATGAGCAATGAGCAGTTCTTC
>TRBV19|-|TRBJ1-5|-
CASSIVAGNLNSNQPQHF
TGTGCCAGTAGTATAGTCGCGGGCAACTTAAATAGCAATCAGCCCCAGCATTTT
>TRBV6-5|-|TRBJ2-3|TRBD1
CASRGGQASTDTQYF
TGTGCCAGCAGAGGGGGACAGGCGAGCACAGATACGCAGTATTTT
>TRBV29-1|-|TRBJ2-7|TRBD1
CSVARDRGHGEQYF
TGCAGCGTGGCCCGGGACAGGGGGCACGGCGAGCAGTACTTC
>TRBV19|-|TRBJ2-7|TRBD2
CASGTSGYEQYF
TGTGCCAGTGGGACTAGCGGCTACGAGCAGTACTTC
>TRBV10-3|-|TRBJ2-5|-
CAISDTRREVETQYF
TGTGCCATCAGTGATACCCGCAGGGAGGTCGAGACCCAGTACTTC
>TRBV6-5|many|TRBJ1-2|TRBD1
CASRPGGGGYTF
TGTGCCAGCAGGCCAGGGGGAGGAGGCTACACCTTC
>TRBV27|-|TRBJ2-2|TRBD2
CASRLAGGYTGELFF
TGTGCCAGCAGATTAGCGGGAGGCTACACCGGGGAGCTGTTTTTT
>TRBV6-5|-|TRBJ2-3|-
CASYRTPSDTQYF
TGTGCCAGCTACAGGACCCCATCAGATACGCAGTATTTT
>TRBV28|-|TRBJ1-5|TRBD1
CASTPPPGGQPQHF
TGTGCCAGCACCCCACCTCCAGGGGGTCAGCCCCAGCATTTT
>TRBV27|few|TRBJ1-2|TRBD1
CASSSWDRGGGYTF
TGTGCCAGCAGTTCCTGGGACAGGGGGGGTGGCTACACCTTC
>TRBV5-6|-|TRBJ1-1|-
CASSLTVRNTEAFF
TGTGCCAGCAGCTTGACAGTCCGGAACACTGAAGCTTTCTTT
>TRBV6-6|-|TRBJ1-6|-
CASSQTGQDNSPLHF
TGTGCCAGCAGTCAAACAGGGCAAGACAATTCACCCCTCCACTTT
>TRBV27|few|TRBJ1-3|TRBD1
CASSLGQGIAGNTIYF
TGTGCCAGCAGTTTGGGACAGGGAATCGCTGGAAACACCATATATTTT
>TRBV7-3|once|TRBJ1-1|TRBD1
CASSDRDRGTEAFF
TGTGCCAGCAGCGACCGGGACAGGGGCACTGAAGCTTTCTTT
>TRBV30|-|TRBJ1-3|-
CAWNWGADGNTIYF
TGTGCCTGGAACTGGGGCGCGGATGGAAACACCATATATTTT
>TRBV19|few|TRBJ1-5|TRBD1
CASSMTGANQPQHF
TGTGCCAGTAGCATGACAGGGGCCAATCAGCCCCAGCATTTT
>TRBV4-2|-|TRBJ1-3|-
CASSQAPSDSGNTIYF
TGTGCCAGCAGCCAAGCCCCCAGTGACTCTGGAAACACCATATATTTT
>TRBV13|-|TRBJ1-4|-
CASSLGDRTGVKLFF
TGTGCCAGCAGCTTAGGAGACAGAACGGGGGTGAAGCTGTTTTTT
>TRBV19|once|TRBJ1-1|TRBD1
CASSTRTGGDTEAFF
TGTGCCAGTAGTACTCGGACAGGGGGAGACACTGAAGCTTTCTTT
>TRBV7-9|once|TRBJ2-2|TRBD1
CASSRSGQGIGELFF
TGTGCCAGCAGCCGATCGGGACAGGGGATCGGGGAGCTGTTTTTT
>TRBV19|-|TRBJ1-1|TRBD1
CASRTGTENTEAFF
TGTGCCAGTAGGACCGGGACAGAGAACACTGAAGCTTTCTTT
>TRBV7-2|-|TRBJ2-1|-
CASSPALASHNEQFF
TGTGCCAGCAGCCCGGCTCTAGCGTCGCACAATGAGCAGTTCTTC
>TRBV11-3|-|TRBJ2-1|-
CASSLPYGGKQFF
TGTGCCAGCAGCTTGCCTTATGGCGGGAAGCAGTTCTTC
>TRBV7-2|-|TRBJ2-1|-
CASSQDSSLSYNEQFF
TGTGCCAGCAGCCAGGACTCAAGTTTATCCTACAATGAGCAGTTCTTC
>TRBV3-1/TRBV3-2|-|TRBJ1-6|-
CASSQGQGRNSPLHF
TGTGCCAGCAGCCAAGGGCAGGGAAGGAATTCACCCCTCCACTTT
>TRBV6-2/TRBV6-3|-|TRBJ2-7|TRBD2
CASSSPRGTSGYEQYF
TGTGCCAGCAGTTCCCCCAGGGGGACTAGCGGCTACGAGCAGTACTTC